Listed below are T cell receptor beta chains from one sample, sequenced in a study of blood T cell repertoires in COVID-19. Assay: immunoSEQ multiplex PCR; the TCRdb copy retains only in-frame clones and omits some. The table shows more than 95,000 clones, with about 80% occurring only once. The sequenced material came from peripheral blood. These receptors were taken from an elderly man with acute or convalescent COVID-19. Each CDR3 is given with its conserved first and last residue. Fields, in order: V gene, clone size, D gene, J gene, CDR3 DNA, CDR3 protein. D genes are given only for firm matches. Size is stated for part of the rows, as once, few or many counts, or as a class when the clone is expanded.

TRBV6-5	.	TRBD1	TRBJ1-6	TGTGCCAGCAGTTATAAGGGGGCCTGGGATAATTCACCCCTCCACTTT	CASSYKGAWDNSPLHF
TRBV5-1	once	TRBD1	TRBJ2-7	TGCGCCAGCAGCCGAGAGGGGGCTGCTTACGAGCAGTACTTC	CASSREGAAYEQYF
TRBV5-1	.	.	TRBJ2-3	TGCGCCAGCAGCTTGGTAAGCACAGATACGCAGTATTTT	CASSLVSTDTQYF
TRBV19	.	.	TRBJ1-5	TGTGCCAGTAGTATAGTAGATGGGCCCCAGCATTTT	CASSIVDGPQHF
TRBV19	.	.	TRBJ1-2	TGTGCCAGTAGTATAGAGGGGACTCCGAATGGCTACACCTTC	CASSIEGTPNGYTF
TRBV9	few	.	TRBJ1-1	TGTGCCAGCAGCGTAGGGCTTCGCTTGAACACTGAAGCTTTCTTT	CASSVGLRLNTEAFF
TRBV7-2	.	.	TRBJ1-1	TGTGCCTCTAGACCGGGAGGAATGAACACTGAAGCTTTCTTT	CASRPGGMNTEAFF
TRBV9	.	.	TRBJ1-3	TGTGCCAGCAGCGTGGGACTAATTAGCTCTGGAAACACCATATATTTT	CASSVGLISSGNTIYF
TRBV29-1	.	.	TRBJ1-2	TGCAGCGTCAAGGGAGCCAACTATGGCTACACCTTC	CSVKGANYGYTF
TRBV7-9	.	TRBD1	TRBJ2-3	TGTGCCAGCAGCTCAAGCTATCGGGACAGGGATCGACAGGATACGCAGTATTTT	CASSSSYRDRDRQDTQYF
TRBV7-9	medium-sized	TRBD1	TRBJ1-2	TGTGCCAGCAGCCAGGGACAGATCTCCCCGGGGCGCAGCGGCTACACCTTC	CASSQGQISPGRSGYTF
TRBV27	.	.	TRBJ1-1	TGTGCCAGCAGTTTATATGCGGCTTCGAACACTGAAGCTTTCTTT	CASSLYAASNTEAFF
TRBV11-2	.	TRBD2	TRBJ2-2	TGTGCCAGCAGCTTAGCGGGCGGGGGAATGAACACCGGGGAGCTGTTTTTT	CASSLAGGGMNTGELFF
TRBV20-1	.	TRBD2	TRBJ2-5	TGCAGTGCTAGTTATAGCGGGGGGGCTCGAGAGACCCAGTACTTC	CSASYSGGARETQYF
TRBV19	.	.	TRBJ2-1	TGTGCCAGTAGTTCCGGGCAGGGGCCTCGCTCCTACAATGAGCAGTTCTTC	CASSSGQGPRSYNEQFF
TRBV6-5	.	TRBD2	TRBJ2-1	TGTGCCAGCAGTAGCGGGAGGACCTACAATGAGCAGTTCTTC	CASSSGRTYNEQFF
TRBV28	.	.	TRBJ2-1	TGTGCCAGCAGTTCCAGTTTAACGTTCTCAGGTGAGCAGTTCTTC	CASSSSLTFSGEQFF
TRBV5-1	.	.	TRBJ2-5	TGCGCCAGCAGCATCGGGACAACTGGAAAGACCCAGTACTTC	CASSIGTTGKTQYF
TRBV4-3	.	.	TRBJ1-2	TGCGCCAGCAGCCAAGACCTTATCAGGGGAGGGGAGAATGGCTACACCTTC	CASSQDLIRGGENGYTF
TRBV6-5	.	TRBD1	TRBJ1-1	TGTGCCAGCATCTCCGGGACAGGGTGGACTGAAGCTTTCTTT	CASISGTGWTEAFF
TRBV28	.	.	TRBJ2-7	TGTGCCAGCAGTTTGCGGGCGGCCCACTACGAGCAGTACTTC	CASSLRAAHYEQYF
TRBV29-1	.	TRBD1	TRBJ1-1	TGCAGCGTTGAAGGTGGACAGGGCTGGAACACTGAAGCTTTCTTT	CSVEGGQGWNTEAFF
TRBV25-1	.	TRBD1	TRBJ2-5	TGTGCCAGCAGTGAACACAGGGGGCGAGCGGAGACCCAGTACTTC	CASSEHRGRAETQYF
TRBV11-2	.	.	TRBJ1-1	TGTGCCAGCAGCTTGGGGCCACAAAGGCAGGGAAGGAACACTGAAGCTTTCTTT	CASSLGPQRQGRNTEAFF